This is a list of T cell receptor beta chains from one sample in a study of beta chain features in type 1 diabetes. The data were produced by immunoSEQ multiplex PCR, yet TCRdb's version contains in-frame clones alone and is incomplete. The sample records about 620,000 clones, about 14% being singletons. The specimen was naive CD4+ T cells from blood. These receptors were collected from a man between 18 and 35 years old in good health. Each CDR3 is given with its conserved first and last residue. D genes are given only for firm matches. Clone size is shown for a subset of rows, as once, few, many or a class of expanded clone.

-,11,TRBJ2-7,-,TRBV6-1,TGTGCCAGCAGCCTAACCTACGAGCAGTACTTC,CASSLTYEQYF
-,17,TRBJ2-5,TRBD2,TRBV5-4,TGTGCCAGCAGCCCATGGACTAGCGGGAGGTCAGAAGAGACCCAGTACTTC,CASSPWTSGRSEETQYF
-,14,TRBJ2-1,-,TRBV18,TGTGCCAGCTCACCAAACAGGGTGGGGAATGAGCAGTTCTTC,CASSPNRVGNEQFF
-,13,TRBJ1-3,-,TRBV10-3,TGTGCCATCAGCCCTCACTCTGGAAACACCATATATTTT,CAISPHSGNTIYF
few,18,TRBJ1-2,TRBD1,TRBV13,TGTGCCAGCAGCCCACCCCGAGACAGGGCGAGCTATAACTATGGCTACACCTTC,CASSPPRDRASYNYGYTF
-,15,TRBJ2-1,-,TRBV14,TGTGCCAGCAGCCAAGCCAGGGAGCGGTGGGATGAGCAGTTCTTC,CASSQARERWDEQFF
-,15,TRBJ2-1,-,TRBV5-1,TGCGCCAGCAGCCGCGCACAGGGAACGGGGAATGAGCAGTTCTTC,CASSRAQGTGNEQFF
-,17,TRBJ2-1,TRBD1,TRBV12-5,TGTGCTAGTGGTTTGGTCCTCGGACAGGATTCCTACAATGAGCAGTTCTTC,CASGLVLGQDSYNEQFF
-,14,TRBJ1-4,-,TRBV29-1,TGCAGCGTTAGGACGGTTGCAACTAATGAAAAACTGTTTTTT,CSVRTVATNEKLFF
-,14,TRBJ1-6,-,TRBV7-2,TGTGCCAGCAGCTTAGTAACCACCAATTCACCCCTCCACTTT,CASSLVTTNSPLHF
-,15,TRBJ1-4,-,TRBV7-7,TGTGCTAGCAGCTTAGGGAGAGCCCTTAATGAAAAACTGTTTTTT,CASSLGRALNEKLFF
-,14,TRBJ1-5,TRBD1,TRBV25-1,TGTGCCAGCAGTGCACAGGGGAGTGGTCAGCCCCAGCATTTT,CASSAQGSGQPQHF
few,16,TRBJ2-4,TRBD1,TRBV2,TGTGCCAGCAGCCCCGACAGGGGGCTTGTCAAAAACATTCAGTACTTC,CASSPDRGLVKNIQYF
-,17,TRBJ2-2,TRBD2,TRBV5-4,TGTGCCAGCAGGTACTCGGCCGGGAGGAGACACACCGGGGAGCTGTTTTTT,CASRYSAGRRHTGELFF